The 28 T cell receptor beta chains reported below all come from one sample, sequenced in a study of post-analysis software for immune sequencing data. cDNA libraries of TCR beta carried unique molecular identifiers. TCRdb ran MiXCR on the PCR reads and lists one entry per CDR3 protein. The table has hundreds of thousands of distinct CDR3 sequences, about 40% seen once. Broader study findings: Five TRBV segments (TRBV5-6, TRBV5-1 and TRBV20-1 among them) occurred more frequently in patients than in controls.

No antigens are known for them. What was sequenced was blood. The receptor set was obtained from a girl aged 5-17 years with multiple sclerosis.

The chain uses TRBV5-1 and TRBJ2-1, with D uncertain. The CDR3 runs to 15 residues. V gave up 4 bases and J gave up 0 bases, with 11 bases separating them. Germline CDR1 reads SGHRS; CDR2 reads YFSETQ. This CDR3 reads CASSHGWSSYNEQFF. The CDR3 DNA follows: TGCGCCAGCAGCCACGGATGGAGCTCCTACAATGAGCAGTTCTTC.

This clonotype appeared a few times. V is TRBV10-2 and J is TRBJ2-3; TRBD1 agrees at 9 bases. CDR1 WSHSY and CDR2 SAAADI come from the germline V gene. CDR3 length: 12 amino acids. V was clipped by 6 bases and J by 5 bases; unmatched bases: 0. DNA for the CDR3: TGCGCCAGCAGGGACAGGGGAGATACGCAGTATTTT. Amino acid sequence: CASRDRGDTQYF.

The chain links TRBV7-9 to TRBJ2-7, with D maybe TRBD2 (6 bases). TRBJ2-5 explains the end of the DNA better; the J call may be wrong. The CDR3 sequence is 15 residues long. Germline V CDR1 and CDR2: SEHNR, FQNEAQ (reference sequence). CDR3 DNA: TGTGCCAGCAGCCTCGCCGGGAGCGAGGCAGAGACCCAGTACTTC. It codes for CASSLAGSEAETQYF.

For this clonotype: At one of its ends the junction is not consistent with the germline gene, which may arise from a read error. The CDR3 DNA follows: TGCGTCAGCAGCTCGGGGGACGGGAACTATGGCTACACCTTC. It yields the protein CVSSSGDGNYGYTF. The chain joins TRBV5-1 to TRBJ1-2; D might be TRBD1 (5 bases). Germline V gene data show CDR1 as SGHRS and CDR2 as YFSETQ. There are 14 residues in the CDR3.

In this sample, this clonotype turned up a few times. The gene calls are TRBV7-8 and TRBJ2-1; unclear D gene. Trimming took 1 base from V and 4 from J, leaving 11 bases between them. The V gene's germline CDR1 is SGHVS and CDR2 FQNEAQ. The CDR3 extends over 15 amino acids. The CDR3 DNA is TGTGCCAGCAGCTTAGATAGAATCCCTTACAATGAGCAGTTCTTC. Protein sequence: CASSLDRIPYNEQFF.

This clonotype turned up a few times. The chain employs TRBV7-9 and TRBJ1-2, with D unclear. The germline V and J ends were trimmed by 5 bases and 5 bases, with 12 bases remaining between them. This CDR3 region has 13 residues. From germline, CDR1 is SEHNR and CDR2 FQNEAQ (reference sequence). This chain's CDR3 is CASSPNAFYGYTF. In DNA, the CDR3 is TGTGCCAGCAGCCCCAACGCGTTTTATGGCTACACCTTC.

This clonotype was detected a few times. The CDR3 nucleotides are TGCAGTGCTAGAGGGCTAGCGGGAGGCTCCTACAATGAGCAGTTCTTC. Protein product: CSARGLAGGSYNEQFF. The chain recombines TRBV20-1 with TRBJ2-1, with 11 bases that match TRBD2. CDR3 length: 16 residues. V shed 1 base, J shed 0 bases, and the junction held 2 bases outside the gene matches. Germline assignment: CDR1 DFQATT and CDR2 SNEGSKA (reference sequence).

This clonotype was observed a handful of times. The CDR3 DNA reads TGTGCCATCAGTGAGTCCGGGACTAGCGGGGGAAGGGAGCAGTACTTC. It encodes CAISESGTSGGREQYF. V and J are TRBV10-3 and TRBJ2-7; TRBD2 matches 14 bases. The CDR3 extends over 16 amino acids. V lost 0 bases, J lost 7 bases, and 5 bases stayed unmatched. CDR1 is ENHRY, CDR2 SYGVKD, per germline.

The CDR3 reads CASSLQTGWNQPQHF. The CDR3 DNA reads as TGTGCCAGCAGTCTGCAAACAGGGTGGAATCAGCCCCAGCATTTT. This chain connects TRBV7-2 to TRBJ1-5, with D possibly being TRBD1 (6 bases). V was trimmed by 6 bases and J by 4 bases, leaving 16 bases between them. Germline V gives CDR1 SGHTA, CDR2 FQGNSA. This CDR3 spans 15 amino acids.

CDR3: CASSAGTGDQETQYF. Written as DNA, the CDR3 is TGTGCCAGCAGCGCCGGGACAGGGGATCAAGAGACCCAGTACTTC. The chain has TRBV7-7 and TRBJ2-5, with 10 positions matching TRBD1. The CDR3 loop spans 15 amino acids. V trimming: 5 bases; J trimming: 2 bases; junction bases outside the gene matches: 5. Germline CDR1 reads SSHAT; CDR2 reads FNYEAQ (reference sequence).

CDR3: CASSVGWDFSYEQYF. CDR3 nucleotides: TGTGCCAGCAGCGTAGGATGGGACTTCTCCTACGAGCAGTACTTC. This chain uses TRBV9 with TRBJ2-7; D may be TRBD2 (6 bases). Germline-derived CDR1 and CDR2 are SGDLS and YYNGEE. Deletions cut 0 bases from V and 0 bases from J, with 10 bases between. The CDR3 extends over 15 amino acids.

The V and J genes are TRBV3-1 and TRBJ1-4; perhaps TRBD1 as D (6 bases). Germline values: CDR1 LGHDT, CDR2 YNNKEL (reference sequence). The CDR3 covers 14 residues. V was clipped by 4 bases and J by 4 bases, with 10 bases between them. The CDR3 region has the DNA TGTGCCAGCAGCCGGACAGTCCGTAATGAAAAACTGTTTTTT. It encodes CASSRTVRNEKLFF.

This clonotype was seen a few times. CDR3 DNA: TGCGCCAGCAGCCCCGCAGCAGGGGGAGAGACCCAGTACTTC. Its translation is CASSPAAGGETQYF. V gene TRBV5-1 combines with J gene TRBJ2-5; 7 bases are a match to TRBD1. The CDR3 is 14 residues long. With V trimmed by 4 bases and J by 4 bases, 7 bases remained unmatched. The V gene's germline CDR1 is SGHRS and CDR2 YFSETQ.

This clonotype was recorded a few times. V gene TRBV29-1 combines with J gene TRBJ2-5, with a weak D call TRBD1 (5 bases). The CDR3 loop spans 13 amino acids. Germline assignment: CDR1 SQVTM and CDR2 ANQGSEA. Trimming removed 6 bases from V and 4 bases from J, with 15 bases in between. CDR3 nucleotide sequence: TGCAGCGTGGGGCCCCCCCCTGGAGAGACCCAGTACTTC. This codes for CSVGPPPGETQYF.

The chain employs TRBV20-1 and TRBJ2-7; D gene uncertain. CDR3 length: 13 residues. Trimming removed 0 bases at V and 1 base at J, with 7 bases between. The germline CDR1 and CDR2 sequences are DFQATT and SNEGSKA (reference sequence). The CDR3 loop reads CSARDSTSYEQYF. CDR3 DNA: TGCAGTGCTAGAGATTCAACTTCCTACGAGCAGTACTTC.

Comment on this clonotype: At one end the junction does not follow the germline gene, possibly because of a read error. The chain joins TRBV6-1 to TRBJ1-6, with 9 nucleotides matching TRBD1. This CDR3 contains 17 residues. Germline V gives CDR1 MNHNS, CDR2 SASEGT. The CDR3 reads CTSSEPGTGSSNSPLHF. The CDR3 DNA reads TGTACCAGCAGTGAACCCGGGACAGGGTCGTCTAATTCACCCCTCCACTTT.

CDR3 residues: CASSSGTLEQYF. Here the CDR3 DNA reads TGTGCCAGCAGCTCGGGGACCCTGGAGCAGTACTTC. The chain combines TRBV13 with TRBJ2-7; D might be TRBD1 or TRBD2, each matching 5 bases. V was cut by 4 bases and J by 7 bases, with 11 bases left in between. The CDR3 is 12 residues long. Germline CDR1 and CDR2: PRHDT and FYEKMQ (reference sequence).

This rearrangement joins TRBV28 to TRBJ2-1; D may match TRBD1 or TRBD2 (5 bases each). CDR3 length: 14 residues. Germline V CDR1 and CDR2: MDHEN, SYDVKM. The ends were cut back, 6 bases at V and 5 bases at J, with 14 bases in the middle. CDR3 nucleotides: TGTGCCAGCAGCTCCGGGACCCTGAACAATGAGCAGTTCTTC. It is translated as CASSSGTLNNEQFF.

The chain links TRBV12-3 or TRBV12-4 to TRBJ1-2; D gene uncertain. The CDR3 is 14 amino acids. The V end was cut by 5 bases, the J end by 5 bases, with 15 bases between. CDR3 in DNA: TGTGCCAGCAGTCCTGGGATTTTCCTTTATGGCTACACCTTC. This gives the protein CASSPGIFLYGYTF.

Only a few counts were recorded for this clonotype. The rearrangement joins TRBV10-3 to TRBJ2-3; 8 bases map to TRBD2. V dropped 2 bases and J dropped 6; count of bases not matched to a gene: 10. Germline V lookup: CDR1 ENHRY, CDR2 SYGVKD. CDR3 length: 16 amino acids. CDR3 sequence (DNA): TGTGCCATCAGTGAGAGGGCTAGCGGGCTGAGGGATACGCAGTATTTT. Encoded protein: CAISERASGLRDTQYF.

V and J are TRBV11-2 and TRBJ2-3; 8 bases agree with TRBD1. This CDR3 has 16 amino acids. Germline V gene lookup returns CDR1 SGHAT and CDR2 FQNNGV. The V and J ends lost 1 base and 5 bases, in that order; junction bases with no gene match: 8. CDR3 nucleotide sequence: TGTGCCAGCAGCTTAGTTGGCAGGGGGCTGGGAGATACGCAGTATTTT. It encodes CASSLVGRGLGDTQYF.

The genes are TRBV6-5 and TRBJ2-7; 7 bases are shared with TRBD2. Germline-derived CDR1 and CDR2 are MNHEY and SVGAGI. V gave up 8 bases and J gave up 6 bases; unmatched junction bases: 4. The CDR3 contains 11 residues. The CDR3 region is CASGRAAEQYF. CDR3 DNA: TGTGCCAGCGGGAGGGCCGCCGAGCAGTACTTC.

This clonotype came up a few times. The chain combines TRBV12-3 or TRBV12-4 with TRBJ2-5; no clear D gene. Near its end, the DNA agrees better with TRBJ2-7, so the J call may be wrong. This CDR3 comprises 14 residues. In DNA, the CDR3 is TGTGCCAGCAGTTTAGCGCTAGGGCATTACGAGCAGTACTTC. Encoded protein: CASSLALGHYEQYF.

In the case of this clonotype: A much larger clone sits a single nucleotide away, making a read error possible. This rearrangement joins TRBV12-3 or TRBV12-4 to TRBJ2-7; D gene uncertain. With 3 bases removed from V and 12 bases from J, the gap between germline ends came to 12 bases. The CDR3 has 11 residues. CDR3 nucleotides: TGTGCCAGCAGTTTTGTTGAGACCCGGTACTTC. This encodes CASSFVETRYF.

This rearrangement joins TRBV7-8 to TRBJ2-1; 13 bases match TRBD2. V lost 1 base to trimming and J lost 2 bases; unmatched junction nucleotides: 11. The CDR3 length is 20 residues. Germline V gives CDR1 SGHVS, CDR2 FQNEAQ. The CDR3 DNA reads as TGTGCCAGCAGCTTAGTCGGACTAGCGGGAGTTTCAGTCCCCTACAATGAGCAGTTCTTC. Translation gives CASSLVGLAGVSVPYNEQFF.

This chain uses TRBV20-1 with TRBJ1-1, with D tentatively TRBD1 (5 bases). Per the germline V gene, CDR1 is DFQATT and CDR2 is SNEGSKA (reference sequence). There are 10 residues in the CDR3. The V and J ends lost 2 bases and 11 bases respectively, with 9 bases between them. The CDR3 DNA reads as TGCAGTGCTAGAAGAGGACACGCTTTCTTT. This translates into CSARRGHAFF.

The rearrangement uses TRBV5-6 and TRBJ2-1; D remains unclear. Germline V gene sequence: CDR1 SGHDT, CDR2 YYEEEE. With 7 bases removed from V and 5 bases from J, the gap between germline ends came to 10 bases. This CDR3 is 12 amino acids long. CDR3 DNA sequence: TGTGCCAGCGGGGTTGAGGACAATGAGCAGTTCTTC. It yields the protein CASGVEDNEQFF.

In this sample, this clonotype turned up a few times. This chain links TRBV12-3 or TRBV12-4 with TRBJ1-2, with D uncertain. Deletions cut 3 bases from V and 4 bases from J, with 12 bases between. The CDR3 covers 14 residues. The CDR3 here is CASSFSPSGYGYTF. CDR3 coding DNA: TGTGCCAGCAGTTTCTCCCCGTCCGGCTATGGCTACACCTTC.